This T cell receptor beta chain originates from a study of technical replicates of blood from several donors. Method: immunoSEQ multiplex PCR; TCRdb's copy keeps in-frame clones and lacks some. The data contain approximately 76,000 clones, 65% to 90% of them seen just once; the ten biggest clones take up approximately 4.6%. This CDR3 comprises 16 residues. CDR1 and CDR2 from the germline V gene are LGHNA and YNFKEQ. The junction had 5 bases not matched to a gene; V was cut back by 0 bases and J by 4 bases. The table lists this clone with a few counts. This TCR derives from a human donor in good health. Some clones in this sample may be carry-over from other donors' samples. J is TRBJ2-3 and V is TRBV4-2; 9 bases map to TRBD2. The specimen was PBMCs. The CDR3 DNA is TGTGCCAGCAGCCAAGACGGCGGGGGGGCTGCAGATACGCAGTATTTT. Protein product: CASSQDGGGAADTQYF.